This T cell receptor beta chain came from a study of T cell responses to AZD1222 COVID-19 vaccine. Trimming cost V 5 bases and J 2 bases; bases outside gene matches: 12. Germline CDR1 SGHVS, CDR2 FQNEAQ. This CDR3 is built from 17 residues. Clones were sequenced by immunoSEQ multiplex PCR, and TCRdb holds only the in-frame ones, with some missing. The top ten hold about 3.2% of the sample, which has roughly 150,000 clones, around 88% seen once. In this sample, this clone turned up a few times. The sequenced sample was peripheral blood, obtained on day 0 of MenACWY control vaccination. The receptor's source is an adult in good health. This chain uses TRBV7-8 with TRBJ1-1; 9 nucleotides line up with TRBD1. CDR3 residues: CASSTALRDRDNTEAFF. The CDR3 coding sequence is TGTGCCAGCAGCACGGCGCTCCGGGACAGGGACAACACTGAAGCTTTCTTT.